Each of the 12 T cell receptor beta chains below was sequenced from the same sample in a study of identical twins. In TCRdb, the 5' RACE reads were re-called with MiXCR into one record per CDR3 protein. The sample yields around 450,000 distinct CDR3 sequences, 13% to 15% seen once. Another study also made use of these data, one on yellow fever vaccine responses in identical twins.

Sequencing was carried out using CD4+ T cells sorted from blood. The receptors shown here come from a young woman in good health.

The V gene is TRBV28, the J gene TRBJ2-1; no clear D. The CDR3 runs 14 residues. Germline-derived CDR1 and CDR2 are MDHEN and SYDVKM. Between the trimmed V and J ends, which lost 2 bases and 8 bases, there was a span of 13 bases. Here the CDR3 DNA reads TGTGCCAGCAGTTTAATTGCTGGAATGGATGAGCAGTTCTTC. Translated, it gives CASSLIAGMDEQFF.

This chain links TRBV20-1 with TRBJ1-2, with unresolved D. The V end lost 3 bases, the J end lost 3 bases, and 5 bases lay between the germline ends. The CDR3 consists of 11 residues. Germline V gene data show CDR1 as DFQATT and CDR2 as SNEGSKA (reference sequence). CDR3 sequence reads: CSASSDYGYTF. The DNA for the CDR3 is TGCAGTGCTAGTTCCGACTATGGCTACACCTTC.

This chain connects TRBV25-1 to TRBJ2-1; no clear D gene. Trimming took 5 bases from V and 9 from J, leaving 17 bases between them. This CDR3 has 14 amino acids. Germline V gene data show CDR1 as MGHDK and CDR2 as SYGVNS. The CDR3: CASSSSKTTREQFF. CDR3 nucleotide sequence: TGTGCCAGCAGTTCTAGTAAAACTACCCGTGAGCAGTTCTTC.

The rearrangement uses TRBV7-2 and TRBJ2-7; maybe TRBD1 (5 bases). The CDR3 has 14 amino acids. CDR1 and CDR2 from the germline V gene are SGHTA and FQGNSA. The V gene lost 1 base and the J gene lost 6 bases, with 13 bases spanning the gap. CDR3 sequence: CASSLEIRVGEQYF. The DNA of the CDR3 is TGTGCCAGCAGCTTAGAGATCAGGGTCGGCGAGCAGTACTTC.

For this clonotype: One end of the junction varies from germline; a read error may be responsible. This chain connects TRBV7-7 to TRBJ2-5, with 10 bases aligning to TRBD2. The CDR3 length is 14 residues. Germline values: CDR1 SSHAT, CDR2 FNYEAQ (reference sequence). Written as DNA, the CDR3 is TGTGCTAGCAGCTTAGGGACTAGCGCAGAACCCCAGTACTTC. Encoded protein: CASSLGTSAEPQYF.

The rearrangement joins TRBV12-3 or TRBV12-4 to TRBJ2-7; D not certain. This CDR3 is built from 12 residues. The V and J ends lost 3 bases and 7 bases respectively, with 10 bases between them. The CDR3 region is CASSFVPLEQYF. The CDR3 DNA reads TGTGCCAGCAGTTTTGTCCCCTTGGAGCAGTACTTC.

This clonotype has a handful of counts. The rearrangement links TRBV19 to TRBJ2-7, with 8 positions matching TRBD1. V trimming: 5 bases; J trimming: 1 base; junction bases outside the gene matches: 7. The CDR3 length is 15 residues. Germline loops: CDR1 LNHDA, CDR2 SQIVND (reference sequence). CDR3 amino acids: CASSGLRDRSYEQYF. The CDR3 nucleotides are TGTGCCAGTAGTGGCCTCCGGGACAGGTCCTACGAGCAGTACTTC.

Only a few counts were recorded for this clonotype. The chain joins TRBV7-9 to TRBJ1-4; TRBD1 is a possible D gene (5 bases). V was cut by 5 bases and J by 4 bases, with 11 bases left in between. The CDR3 extends over 14 amino acids. Germline V gene lookup returns CDR1 SEHNR and CDR2 FQNEAQ (reference sequence). The CDR3 here is CASSQWDLNEKLFF. CDR3 in DNA: TGTGCCAGCAGCCAGTGGGACCTTAATGAAAAACTGTTTTTT.

The chain links TRBV6-1 to TRBJ2-1, with a weak D call TRBD1 (5 bases). The CDR3 contains 12 residues. V lost 7 bases to trimming and J lost 8 bases, with 12 bases between them. Germline V lookup: CDR1 MNHNS, CDR2 SASEGT. CDR3 residues: CASKGLIDEQFF. CDR3 nucleotides: TGTGCCAGCAAGGGGCTGATCGATGAGCAGTTCTTC.

This clonotype has just a few counts. The rearrangement uses TRBV7-2 and TRBJ2-7; a possible D gene is TRBD2 (7 bases). Germline V CDR1 and CDR2: SGHTA, FQGNSA. Trimming removed 6 bases from V and 5 bases from J, with 20 bases in between. The CDR3 runs 15 residues. This CDR3 is CASSPGGTGGDEQYF. The CDR3 DNA follows: TGTGCCAGCAGTCCCGGCGGGACGGGGGGCGACGAGCAGTACTTC.

This chain connects TRBV12-3 or TRBV12-4 to TRBJ1-6, with a weak D call TRBD1 (6 bases). CDR3 length: 14 amino acids. Trimming removed 3 bases at V and 8 bases at J, with 11 bases between. In DNA, the CDR3 is TGTGCCAGCAGTTTCTCAGGGGCCTATTCACCCCTCCACTTT. It encodes CASSFSGAYSPLHF.

The rearrangement uses TRBV9 and TRBJ1-2; 7 nucleotides match TRBD1. Germline CDR1 is SGDLS and CDR2 is YYNGEE. The trim removed 0 bases at V and 5 bases at J, leaving 7 bases unmatched. The CDR3 is 15 amino acids. CDR3 DNA: TGTGCCAGCAGCGTAGATGACAGGGCCTCATATGGCTACACCTTC. Its protein product is CASSVDDRASYGYTF.